This T cell receptor (beta chain) was recovered during a study of blood T cell repertoires in COVID-19. With V trimmed by 5 bases and J by 8 bases, 5 bases remained unmatched. The germline CDR1 and CDR2 sequences are LNHDA and SQIVND (reference sequence). The length of the CDR3 is 14 residues. The data were produced by immunoSEQ multiplex PCR, yet TCRdb's version contains in-frame clones alone and is incomplete. The repertoire holds about 180,000 clones, with roughly nine tenths as singletons. The V call is TRBV19, the J call TRBJ2-1; 11 bases align to TRBD2. The sequence was obtained from a man younger than 35 who had recovered from COVID-19. Sequencing used peripheral blood. This CDR3 reads CASSPVAGGDEQFF. Here the CDR3 DNA reads TGTGCCAGTAGTCCGGTAGCGGGGGGGGATGAGCAGTTCTTC.